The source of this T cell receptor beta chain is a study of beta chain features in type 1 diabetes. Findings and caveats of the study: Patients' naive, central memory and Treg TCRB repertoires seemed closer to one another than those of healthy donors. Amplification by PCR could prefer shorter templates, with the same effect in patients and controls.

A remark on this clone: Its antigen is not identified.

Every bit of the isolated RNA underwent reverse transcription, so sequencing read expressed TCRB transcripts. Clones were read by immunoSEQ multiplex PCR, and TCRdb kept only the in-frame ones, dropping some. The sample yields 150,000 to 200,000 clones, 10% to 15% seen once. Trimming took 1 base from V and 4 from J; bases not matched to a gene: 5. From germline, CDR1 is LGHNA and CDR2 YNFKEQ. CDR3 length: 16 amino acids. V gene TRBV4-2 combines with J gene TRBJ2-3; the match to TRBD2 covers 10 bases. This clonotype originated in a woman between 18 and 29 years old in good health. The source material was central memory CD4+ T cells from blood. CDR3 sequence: CASSQVSAGGPDTQYF. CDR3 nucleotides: TGTGCCAGCAGCCAAGTTTCAGCGGGAGGGCCAGATACGCAGTATTTT.